A single sample gave rise to the 24 T cell receptor beta chains below, sequenced in a study of preoperative IRX-2 immunotherapy in early breast cancer. The treatment here: preoperative locoregional IRX-2 cytokine immunotherapy. Sequenced by immunoSEQ multiplex PCR; TCRdb stores in-frame clones only, minus some. The data contain roughly 57,000 clones, around 94% of them seen just once; the ten biggest clones take up under 2%. Sample collection occurred from a patient treated with IRX-2 immunotherapy. These receptor sequences come from a human donor with breast cancer.

In DNA, the CDR3 is TGTGCCAGTACCCCGGCGCCAGGGGACTATGGCTACACCTTC. Protein: CASTPAPGDYGYTF. The chain uses TRBV19 and TRBJ1-2, with a possible D match to TRBD1 (6 bases). V dropped 7 bases and J dropped 3 bases, with 15 bases sitting between them. Germline assignment: CDR1 LNHDA and CDR2 SQIVND (reference sequence). This CDR3 comprises 14 residues.

This chain uses TRBV6-1 with TRBJ2-5; 11 bases agree with TRBD2. This CDR3 spans 15 amino acids. With V trimmed by 9 bases and J by 5 bases, 11 bases remained unmatched. Germline loops: CDR1 MNHNS, CDR2 SASEGT. The CDR3 nucleotides read TGTGCCAGTGATATTACTAGCGGGAGTTGGGAGACCCAGTACTTC. As protein: CASDITSGSWETQYF.

V gene TRBV7-2 combines with J gene TRBJ2-3; 8 positions match TRBD1. The V gene end was trimmed by 7 bases and the J gene end by 0 bases; junction bases not matched to a gene: 12. Germline CDR1 reads SGHTA; CDR2 reads FQGNSA. The CDR3 sequence is 17 residues long. Written as DNA, the CDR3 is TGTGCCAGCACCACAATACAGGGGGAAACTAGCACAGATACGCAGTATTTT. Protein: CASTTIQGETSTDTQYF.

The rearrangement uses TRBV28 and TRBJ1-2, with D hard to call. Per germline, CDR1 MDHEN and CDR2 SYDVKM. V shed 4 bases and J shed 8 bases, with 14 bases lying between them. This CDR3 is 13 amino acids long. This CDR3 reads CASSSSPWTGYTF. Written as DNA, the CDR3 is TGTGCCAGCAGTTCCTCCCCCTGGACGGGCTACACCTTC.

V and J are TRBV11-2 and TRBJ1-2, with TRBD1 matching over 7 bases. Germline CDR1 reads SGHAT; CDR2 reads FQNNGV. V lost 6 bases, J lost 0 bases, and 10 bases stayed unmatched. The CDR3 spans 16 residues. The CDR3: CASRKPGQRSNYGYTF. The CDR3 region has the DNA TGTGCCAGCAGAAAACCGGGACAGCGATCTAACTATGGCTACACCTTC.

CDR3 region: CASSQIGGGETQYF. The CDR3 DNA is TGCGCCAGCAGCCAGATCGGGGGGGGAGAGACCCAGTACTTC. The chain employs TRBV4-1 and TRBJ2-5; TRBD2 matches at 8 bases. From germline, CDR1 is MGHRA and CDR2 YSYEKL. The CDR3 contains 14 residues. The ends lost 3 bases at V and 4 bases at J; junction bases unmatched: 4.

The chain couples TRBV28 to TRBJ1-6; D may be TRBD1 (5 bases). Germline V gene data show CDR1 as MDHEN and CDR2 as SYDVKM. The CDR3 spans 14 residues. The V end lost 6 bases, the J end lost 7 bases, and 13 bases lay between the germline ends. This CDR3 reads CASRRTRTNSPLHF. The CDR3 bases are TGTGCCAGCAGAAGGACACGGACAAATTCACCCCTCCACTTT.

The chain uses TRBV10-3 and TRBJ2-3; D is unresolved. The CDR3 spans 12 residues. Trimming cost V 7 bases and J 4 bases, with 9 bases left between them. Germline CDR1 ENHRY, CDR2 SYGVKD. In DNA, the CDR3 is TGTGCCATCATGGGCGCGGCAGATACGCAGTATTTT. It specifies CAIMGAADTQYF.

This chain uses TRBV19 with TRBJ1-2; D gene uncertain. CDR1 is LNHDA and CDR2 is SQIVND in the germline V gene (reference sequence). The CDR3 runs to 13 residues. V was pared by 7 bases and J by 0 bases, with 9 bases between. The CDR3 coding sequence is TGTGCCAGTAATGTTGCCGCTAACTATGGCTACACCTTC. Protein product: CASNVAANYGYTF. Full variable domain (rest looked up from reference TRBV19 and TRBJ1-2): DGGITQSPKYLFRKEGQNVTLSCEQNLNHDAMYWYRQDPGQGLRLIYYSQIVNDFQKGDIAEGYSVSREKKESFPLTVTSAQKNPTAFYLCASNVAANYGYTFGSGTRLTVV.

CDR3 DNA: TGTGCCAGCAGTTTGGGAAATTGGGGCAGCGAGCAGTACTTC. Translating gives CASSLGNWGSEQYF. This rearrangement joins TRBV28 to TRBJ2-7; D perhaps matches TRBD1 (5 bases). Germline CDR1 is MDHEN and CDR2 is SYDVKM. V dropped 3 bases and J dropped 6 bases, with 15 bases sitting between them. The CDR3 runs to 14 residues. Full variable domain (rest looked up from reference TRBV28 and TRBJ2-7): DVKVTQSSRYLVKRTGEKVFLECVQDMDHENMFWYRQDPGLGLRLIYFSYDVKMKEKGDIPEGYSVSREKKERFSLILESASTNQTSMYLCASSLGNWGSEQYFGPGTRLTVT.

V usage is TRBV20-1 and J usage is TRBJ2-7, with D possibly TRBD1 on 6 matching bases. This CDR3 region has 11 residues. CDR1 and CDR2 (germline): DFQATT, SNEGSKA (reference sequence). Trimming pared 8 bases from V and 6 bases from J, leaving 14 bases between. In DNA, the CDR3 is TGCAGTACCTTGGACAGTCCCGAGCAGTACTTC. Encoded protein: CSTLDSPEQYF.

V usage is TRBV7-2 and J usage is TRBJ2-5; 8 bases match TRBD1. The CDR3 consists of 16 residues. Germline V gene lookup returns CDR1 SGHTA and CDR2 FQGNSA. V shed 0 bases and J 1 base; nucleotides not matched to a gene: 4. The CDR3 loop reads CASSLAPGQVQETQYF. The CDR3 nucleotides are TGTGCCAGCAGCTTAGCACCGGGACAGGTCCAAGAGACCCAGTACTTC.

The chain recombines TRBV5-4 with TRBJ2-3; D gene unclear. Germline CDR1 reads SGHNT; CDR2 reads YYREEE (reference sequence). The CDR3 loop spans 13 amino acids. Trimming pared 2 bases from V and 0 bases from J, leaving 4 bases between. In DNA, the CDR3 is TGTGCCAGCAGCTTCGACAGCACAGATACGCAGTATTTT. Amino acid sequence: CASSFDSTDTQYF.

CDR3 sequence reads: CASTPRVSSYEQYF. The CDR3 DNA is TGTGCCAGCACCCCTAGGGTCAGCTCCTACGAGCAGTACTTC. The chain has TRBV5-5 and TRBJ2-7; D remains unclear. V dropped 6 bases and J dropped 0 bases, with 13 bases sitting between them. CDR3 length: 14 residues. Germline V gene sequence: CDR1 SGHKS, CDR2 YYEKEE (reference sequence).

This chain links TRBV4-3 with TRBJ2-1; TRBD2 matches at 15 bases. The germline gives CDR1 LGHNA, CDR2 YSLEER. Germline trimming cut 4 bases from V and 8 bases from J; bases unmatched to any gene: 6. This CDR3 spans 16 amino acids. CDR3 protein: CASSPIGLAGGHEQFF. DNA of the CDR3: TGCGCCAGCAGCCCGATCGGACTAGCGGGGGGGCATGAGCAGTTCTTC.

The rearrangement uses TRBV7-9 and TRBJ2-7, with D uncertain. The germline V gene encodes CDR1 SEHNR and CDR2 FQNEAQ (reference sequence). Deletions cut 1 base from V and 4 bases from J, with 5 bases between. The CDR3 extends over 12 amino acids. The CDR3 bases are TGTGCCAGCAGCTTAGTCCAGTACGAGCAGTACTTC. This sequence encodes CASSLVQYEQYF.

The chain links TRBV5-5 to TRBJ1-2; a possible D gene is TRBD1 (5 bases). From germline, CDR1 is SGHKS and CDR2 YYEKEE (reference sequence). CDR3 length equals 17 residues. Between the trimmed V and J ends, which lost 1 base and 8 bases, there was a span of 24 bases. The CDR3 protein is CASSLLVFPGPVDGYTF. The CDR3 coding sequence is TGTGCCAGCAGCTTGTTGGTGTTCCCGGGACCGGTGGACGGCTACACCTTC.

V is TRBV30 and J is TRBJ2-1, with TRBD1 matching 8 bases. Trimming cost V 7 bases and J 4 bases; bases outside gene matches: 9. This CDR3 spans 14 amino acids. The germline V gene has CDR1 GTSNPN and CDR2 SVGIG (reference sequence). Written as DNA, the CDR3 is TGTGCCTACACGGGCAGGGGGCCGTACAATGAGCAGTTCTTC. Translation: CAYTGRGPYNEQFF.

This sequence joins TRBV28 and TRBJ2-7; 8 bases map to TRBD2. The CDR3 covers 15 residues. J lost 1 base, V lost 8 bases, and 10 bases had no gene match. Per germline, CDR1 MDHEN and CDR2 SYDVKM. In nucleotides, the CDR3 is TGTGCCAGCGCGAACGGGGGGGGGCCTTCCTACGAGCAGTACTTC. Translated, it gives CASANGGGPSYEQYF.

V usage is TRBV4-2 and J usage is TRBJ2-7; D gene uncertain. The ends were cut back, 0 bases at V and 5 bases at J, with 11 bases in the middle. The CDR3 extends over 14 amino acids. CDR1 is LGHNA, CDR2 YNFKEQ, per germline. CDR3 protein: CASSQDGTFDEQYF. As DNA, the CDR3 is TGTGCCAGCAGCCAAGATGGAACTTTTGACGAGCAGTACTTC.

CDR3 loop: CASSWRGSGEWTQYF. The CDR3 DNA is TGTGCCAGCAGCTGGAGAGGAAGCGGGGAATGGACCCAGTACTTC. The chain employs TRBV5-6 and TRBJ2-5; 7 bases match TRBD2. Germline trimming cut 3 bases from V and 7 bases from J; bases unmatched to any gene: 12. This CDR3 contains 15 residues. The germline CDR1 and CDR2 sequences are SGHDT and YYEEEE. Based on the CDR3 plus reference TRBV5-6 and TRBJ2-5, the full variable domain is DAGVTQSPTHLIKTRGQQVTLRCSPKSGHDTVSWYQQALGQGPQFIFQYYEEEERQRGNFPDRFSGHQFPNYSSELNVNALLLGDSALYLCASSWRGSGEWTQYFGPGTRLLVL.

The chain joins TRBV6-6 to TRBJ1-5, with D possibly being TRBD1 (6 bases). Germline V gives CDR1 MNHNY, CDR2 SVGAGI (reference sequence). This CDR3 has 16 residues. Trimming cost V 6 bases and J 6 bases, with 21 bases left between them. The DNA of the CDR3 is TGTGCCAGCAGCCAGGCCCGGGGGGGCTCGGTTCAGCCCCAGCATTTT. This sequence encodes CASSQARGGSVQPQHF.

This chain connects TRBV4-3 to TRBJ1-4; tentatively, D is TRBD1 (5 bases). Germline loops: CDR1 LGHNA, CDR2 YSLEER. The V and J ends lost 2 bases and 4 bases respectively, with 11 bases between them. The CDR3 has 15 amino acids. The chain's CDR3 is CASSQSGTVNEKLFF. CDR3 sequence (DNA): TGCGCCAGCAGCCAATCCGGGACCGTTAATGAAAAACTGTTTTTT.

The chain links TRBV10-1 to TRBJ2-7; 8 positions agree with TRBD1. The CDR3 has 16 amino acids. V lost 3 bases, J lost 2 bases, and 9 bases stayed unmatched. Germline CDR1 reads WNHNN; CDR2 reads SYGVQD (reference sequence). CDR3 coding DNA: TGCGCCAGCAGTGATTGGCGGGACAGGTGCACCTACGAGCAGTACTTC. Residues: CASSDWRDRCTYEQYF.